This T cell receptor (beta chain) was obtained from a study of T cell responses to AZD1222 COVID-19 vaccine. Repertoires were generated with immunoSEQ multiplex PCR, while TCRdb's copy carries only in-frame clones and drops some. The sample consists of around 100,000 clones, about 90% of them appearing once. The V gene lost 4 bases and the J gene lost 9 bases, with 19 bases spanning the gap. This CDR3 has 15 residues. Germline V CDR1 and CDR2: LGHDT, YNNKEL (reference sequence). This clonotype was sampled from an adult in good health. The chain uses TRBV3-1 (or the pseudogene TRBV3-2) and TRBJ1-5; no clear D gene. The input for sequencing was peripheral blood, taken on day 0 of AZD1222 vaccination. The CDR3 reads CASSPGPLNSWPQHF. The CDR3 region has the DNA TGTGCCAGCAGCCCTGGACCGCTGAATTCTTGGCCCCAGCATTTT.